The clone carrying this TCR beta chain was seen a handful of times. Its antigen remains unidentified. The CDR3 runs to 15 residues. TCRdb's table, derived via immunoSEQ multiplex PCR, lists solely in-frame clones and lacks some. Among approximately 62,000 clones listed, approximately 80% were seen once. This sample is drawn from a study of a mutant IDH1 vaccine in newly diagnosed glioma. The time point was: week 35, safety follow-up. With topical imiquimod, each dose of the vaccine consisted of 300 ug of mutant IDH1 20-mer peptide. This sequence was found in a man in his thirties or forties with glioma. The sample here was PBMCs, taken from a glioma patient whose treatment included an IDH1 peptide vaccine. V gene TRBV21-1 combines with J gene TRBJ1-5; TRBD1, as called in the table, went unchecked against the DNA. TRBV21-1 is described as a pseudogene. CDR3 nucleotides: TGTGCCAGCAGCATACGGACAGGGGTTGATCAGCCCCAGCATTTT. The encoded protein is CASSIRTGVDQPQHF.